Following are 29 T cell receptor beta chains from one sample sequenced in a study of graft-versus-host responses after intestinal transplantation (dated by TCRdb to the early 2020s). Antigens for these TCRs are unknown. This sample's time point label indicates: cells obtained before transplantation from donor or recipient. Libraries were constructed by the immunoSEQ multiplex PCR assay. As stored in TCRdb, this immuneACCESS dataset retains in-frame rearrangements with V and J assigned. A fraction of the clones does not appear; measured against another copy, unresolved V genes explain less than half of the discrepancy, and the remainder lacks a known reason. Present in this sample are about 100,000 clones, about 88% of which were seen just once. About 0.93% of the sample comes from the top ten. The source material was unstimulated CD4+ T cells sorted from spleen or lymph node cells, sampled before transplant. These TCRs come from a human donor who was the organ donor for an intestinal transplant.

The gene calls are TRBV27 and TRBJ2-2; TRBD1 aligns across 8 bases. The germline gives CDR1 MNHEY, CDR2 SMNVEV (reference sequence). Trimming at V came to 5 bases and at J to 4 bases, leaving 3 bases not matched to a gene. CDR3 length: 14 residues. The DNA of the CDR3 is TGTGCCAGCAGTCCCGACAGGGGCACCGGGGAGCTGTTTTTT. Amino acid sequence: CASSPDRGTGELFF.

The rearrangement joins TRBV7-6 to TRBJ1-1; D not resolved. This CDR3 has 11 amino acids. The germline V gene has CDR1 SGHVS and CDR2 FNYEAQ. V was trimmed by 1 base and J by 11 bases, leaving 8 bases between them. CDR3 bases: TGTGCCAGCAGCTTAGGGCAGATTGCTTTCTTT. Translation: CASSLGQIAFF.

A note on this clone: This sample includes further DNA sequences coding for the same CDR3. The chain employs TRBV19 and TRBJ2-7; 8 nucleotides match TRBD1. Germline V gene lookup returns CDR1 LNHDA and CDR2 SQIVND (reference sequence). The V segment lost 3 bases and the J segment 0 bases; nucleotides outside the gene matches: 4. The CDR3 spans 15 residues. CDR3 loop: CASSIGGQGSYEQYF. CDR3 bases: TGTGCCAGTAGTATCGGCGGACAGGGCTCCTACGAGCAGTACTTC. The variable domain in full, with the rest retrieved from reference TRBV19 and TRBJ2-7, is DGGITQSPKYLFRKEGQNVTLSCEQNLNHDAMYWYRQDPGQGLRLIYYSQIVNDFQKGDIAEGYSVSREKKESFPLTVTSAQKNPTAFYLCASSIGGQGSYEQYFGPGTRLTVT.

This clone has only one observation. CDR3 amino acids: CSARGVTF. The CDR3 nucleotides are TGCAGTGCTAGGGGGGTCACCTTC. The rearrangement joins TRBV20-1 to TRBJ1-2; TRBD1 is a possible D gene (5 bases). Germline-derived CDR1 and CDR2 are DFQATT and SNEGSKA (reference sequence). The length of the CDR3 is 8 residues. V was pared by 3 bases and J by 13 bases, with 6 bases between.

The chain carries TRBV2 and TRBJ1-6; D gene unclear. The CDR3 runs to 14 residues. V gave up 7 bases and J gave up 6 bases, with 13 bases separating them. Germline-derived CDR1 and CDR2 are SNHLY and FYNNEI. CDR3 DNA: TGTGCCAGCAACCCCCGGGCCCCTAATTCACCCCTCCACTTT. Amino acids: CASNPRAPNSPLHF.

The genes are TRBV4-1 and TRBJ1-1; 9 nucleotides align to TRBD1. There are 12 residues in the CDR3. V shed 5 bases and J 6 bases; nucleotides not matched to a gene: 1. CDR1 MGHRA and CDR2 YSYEKL come from the germline V gene. CDR3: CASSGDRAEAFF. Written as DNA, the CDR3 is TGCGCCAGCAGCGGGGACAGGGCTGAAGCTTTCTTT.

This clone was recorded once. This rearrangement joins TRBV1 to TRBJ2-6; TRBD2 is the table's D call and was not checked against the DNA. TRBV1 represents a pseudogene. This CDR3 comprises 16 residues. The CDR3 spells CTSSQDPGSGANVLTF. The DNA of the CDR3 is TGCACCAGCAGCCAAGATCCGGGCTCTGGGGCCAACGTCCTGACTTTC.

This clone was recorded once. This chain connects TRBV19 to TRBJ2-2; tentatively, D is TRBD1 (5 bases). The CDR3 contains 14 residues. The germline gives CDR1 LNHDA, CDR2 SQIVND (reference sequence). V dropped 3 bases and J dropped 6 bases, with 11 bases sitting between them. CDR3 amino acids: CASSIQGMSGELFF. CDR3 in DNA: TGTGCCAGTAGTATCCAGGGTATGTCCGGGGAGCTGTTTTTT. Looking up the rest from reference TRBV19 and TRBJ2-2 gives the full variable domain: DGGITQSPKYLFRKEGQNVTLSCEQNLNHDAMYWYRQDPGQGLRLIYYSQIVNDFQKGDIAEGYSVSREKKESFPLTVTSAQKNPTAFYLCASSIQGMSGELFFGEGSRLTVL.

As regards this clone: Within the sample, other DNA sequences also encode this same CDR3. The J gene is TRBJ2-5, the V gene TRBV7-2; D gene ambiguous. The germline V gene encodes CDR1 SGHTA and CDR2 FQGNSA. V lost 5 bases and J 1 base, leaving 2 bases between the germline ends. The CDR3 extends over 11 amino acids. Here the CDR3 DNA reads TGTGCCAGCAGCCTCCAAGAGACCCAGTACTTC. It is translated as CASSLQETQYF. Full variable domain (missing parts from reference TRBV7-2 and TRBJ2-5): GAGVSQSPSNKVTEKGKDVELRCDPISGHTALYWYRQSLGQGLEFLIYFQGNSAPDKSGLPSDRFSAERTGGSVSTLTIQRTQQEDSAVYLCASSLQETQYFGPGTRLLVL.

The V gene is TRBV19, the J gene TRBJ1-2, with D uncertain. There are 13 residues in the CDR3. The germline V and J ends were trimmed by 3 bases and 4 bases, with 9 bases remaining between them. In germline, CDR1 is LNHDA, CDR2 SQIVND (reference sequence). The CDR3 is CASSIGQVYGYTF. CDR3 nucleotides: TGTGCCAGTAGTATCGGCCAGGTCTATGGCTACACCTTC.

The rearrangement links TRBV18 to TRBJ2-2, with D perhaps TRBD2 (5 bases). The germline CDR1 and CDR2 sequences are KGHSH and LQKENI. The CDR3 is 14 residues long. V was trimmed by 2 bases and J by 6 bases, leaving 10 bases between them. Here the CDR3 reads CASSPKLASGELFF. The CDR3 coding sequence is TGTGCCAGCTCACCAAAGCTAGCCTCCGGGGAGCTGTTTTTT.

The chain employs TRBV9 and TRBJ2-3, with 11 bases matching TRBD2. This CDR3 contains 15 residues. Germline V gene sequence: CDR1 SGDLS, CDR2 YYNGEE. The ends lost 2 bases at V and 7 bases at J; junction bases unmatched: 6. This chain's CDR3 is CASSVSTSGVHTQYF. The CDR3 DNA follows: TGTGCCAGCAGCGTCTCGACTAGCGGGGTTCATACGCAGTATTTT.

Remarks on this clone: Other DNA sequences in this specimen translate into the identical CDR3. V and J are TRBV6-5 and TRBJ2-2; no clear D. The CDR3 has 12 amino acids. CDR1 and CDR2 from the germline V gene are MNHEY and SVGAGI. Trimming stripped 0 bases from V and 6 bases from J, with 2 bases between. CDR3 nucleotide sequence: TGTGCCAGCAGTTACTCGGCCGGGGAGCTGTTTTTT. Amino acid sequence: CASSYSAGELFF.

The chain couples TRBV5-1 to TRBJ2-6, with D maybe TRBD1 (6 bases). The CDR3 is 16 amino acids. V lost 1 base and J lost 4, with 12 bases in between. Germline V gene data show CDR1 as SGHRS and CDR2 as YFSETQ. CDR3 coding DNA: TGCGCCAGCAGCTTGCTGGGGGCTTGGGGGGCCAACGTCCTGACTTTC. It is translated as CASSLLGAWGANVLTF.

The chain employs TRBV6-1 and TRBJ1-5, with TRBD1 as a possible D gene (5 bases). CDR3 length equals 12 residues. Germline loops: CDR1 MNHNS, CDR2 SASEGT. With 6 bases removed from V and 5 bases from J, the gap between germline ends came to 8 bases. The DNA of the CDR3 is TGTGCCAGCAGCCAGGGATATCAGCCCCAGCATTTT. Translating it yields CASSQGYQPQHF.

The V call is TRBV6-1, the J call TRBJ2-3; D not resolved. Looked up from germline, CDR1 is MNHNS and CDR2 is SASEGT. V lost 2 bases and J 2 bases, leaving 11 bases between the germline ends. The CDR3 loop spans 15 amino acids. CDR3 coding DNA: TGTGCCAGCAGTGAATGGAACCCATCCACAGATACGCAGTATTTT. Protein: CASSEWNPSTDTQYF.

The rearrangement links TRBV28 to TRBJ2-7; D is perhaps TRBD1 or TRBD2 (5 bases each). The V and J ends lost 0 bases and 3 bases respectively, with 12 bases between them. Germline V gives CDR1 MDHEN, CDR2 SYDVKM. The CDR3 has 15 amino acids. The CDR3 DNA is TGTGCCAGCAGTTTATGGTCTACAGGAGGCTACGAGCAGTACTTC. Residues: CASSLWSTGGYEQYF.

The chain carries TRBV5-1 and TRBJ2-1; 9 bases fit TRBD2. V lost 1 base, J lost 2 bases, and 1 base stayed unmatched. The CDR3 totals 15 residues. Germline CDR1 SGHRS, CDR2 YFSETQ. CDR3 amino acids: CASSLSSGAYNEQFF. The CDR3 nucleotides read TGCGCCAGCAGCTTGTCTAGCGGGGCCTACAATGAGCAGTTCTTC.

The genes are TRBV5-6 and TRBJ1-6, with D maybe TRBD1 (6 bases). This CDR3 comprises 16 residues. CDR1 and CDR2 from the germline V gene are SGHDT and YYEEEE. V shed 2 bases and J shed 3 bases, with 12 bases lying between them. In nucleotides, the CDR3 is TGTGCCAGCAGCTTCGACCAGGGGCACTATAATTCACCCCTCCACTTT. Its translation is CASSFDQGHYNSPLHF.

V and J are TRBV30 and TRBJ2-3, with D perhaps given as TRBD1 or TRBD2 (6 bases each). Trimming took 0 bases from V and 1 from J, leaving 11 bases between them. CDR3 size: 15 residues. Germline assignment: CDR1 GTSNPN and CDR2 SVGIG (reference sequence). CDR3 in amino acids: CAWSVGGGRTDTQYF. The CDR3 DNA reads TGTGCCTGGAGTGTAGGAGGGGGACGCACAGATACGCAGTATTTT.

This clone was observed once. The chain uses TRBV14 and TRBJ1-2; D possibly corresponds to TRBD1 (5 bases). The germline V gene has CDR1 SGHDN and CDR2 FVKESK. The CDR3 spans 15 residues. Trimming pared 1 base from V and 4 bases from J, leaving 13 bases between. The CDR3 DNA sequence: TGTGCCAGCAGCCAAGCTCCGGGACTGAGCTATGGCTACACCTTC. As protein: CASSQAPGLSYGYTF. Full variable domain (remainder filled in from reference TRBV14 and TRBJ1-2): EAGVTQFPSHSVIEKGQTVTLRCDPISGHDNLYWYRRVMGKEIKFLLHFVKESKQDESGMPNNRFLAERTGGTYSTLKVQPAELEDSGVYFCASSQAPGLSYGYTFGSGTRLTVV.

V usage is TRBV7-8 and J usage is TRBJ1-2; D not resolved. The CDR3 spans 13 residues. Trimming shortened V by 1 base and J by 8 bases, and 11 bases separated the two germline ends. CDR1 is SGHVS, CDR2 FQNEAQ, per germline. The CDR3 nucleotides are TGTGCCAGCAGCTTAGTCGTAGGGAAGGGCTACACCTTC. This translates into CASSLVVGKGYTF.

This clone has more than one count but fewer than ten. The chain is built from TRBV28 and TRBJ1-4; TRBD1 matches at 8 bases. Germline V lookup: CDR1 MDHEN, CDR2 SYDVKM. This CDR3 spans 16 amino acids. V shed 5 bases and J 7 bases; nucleotides not matched to a gene: 12. DNA for the CDR3: TGTGCCAGCAGTCCACCCACTGGGACAGGAGGTGAAAAACTGTTTTTT. It specifies CASSPPTGTGGEKLFF.

The chain is built from TRBV30 and TRBJ1-5, with unresolved D. V shed 0 bases and J shed 3 bases, with 6 bases lying between them. Germline CDR1 reads GTSNPN; CDR2 reads SVGIG (reference sequence). This CDR3 is 13 amino acids long. In nucleotides, the CDR3 is TGTGCCTGGAGTGTCGGGAACAATCAGCCCCAGCATTTT. Protein sequence: CAWSVGNNQPQHF.

The V call is TRBV5-1, the J call TRBJ1-2, with 9 positions matching TRBD1. The CDR3 totals 17 residues. V lost 4 bases, J lost 0 bases, and 10 bases stayed unmatched. Germline V lookup: CDR1 SGHRS, CDR2 YFSETQ. CDR3 DNA: TGCGCCAGCAGCCCCGGACAGGGGCAAAACGCTAACTATGGCTACACCTTC. Protein: CASSPGQGQNANYGYTF.

With respect to this clone: One junction end disagrees with the germline gene, perhaps due to a read error. The rearrangement links TRBV10-1 to TRBJ2-7, with 7 nucleotides matching TRBD1. The germline V gene has CDR1 WNHNN and CDR2 SYGVQD (reference sequence). The CDR3 spans 12 residues. CDR3 coding DNA: TGCGCCAGCAGAGCCGGGACAGCCATTCCAAGTTTC. Protein: CASRAGTAIPSF.

This chain joins TRBV7-2 and TRBJ1-6; D may be TRBD1 (6 bases). Between the trimmed V and J ends, which lost 5 bases and 7 bases, there was a span of 21 bases. Germline loops: CDR1 SGHTA, CDR2 FQGNSA. This CDR3 contains 17 residues. The CDR3 protein is CASSGEARTVGNSPLHF. The CDR3, as DNA: TGTGCCAGCAGCGGGGAAGCGAGGACAGTCGGGAATTCACCCCTCCACTTT.

The gene calls are TRBV9 and TRBJ1-5, with D perhaps TRBD1 (6 bases). The CDR3 has 14 residues. V lost 3 bases, J lost 5 bases, and 12 bases lay in between. In germline, CDR1 is SGDLS, CDR2 YYNGEE. CDR3 sequence: CASSDGGGYQPQHF. The CDR3 DNA sequence: TGTGCCAGCAGCGACGGGGGGGGCTATCAGCCCCAGCATTTT. Filled out from reference TRBV9 and TRBJ1-5, the complete variable domain reads DSGVTQTPKHLITATGQRVTLRCSPRSGDLSVYWYQQSLDQGLQFLIQYYNGEERAKGNILERFSAQQFPDLHSELNLSSLELGDSALYFCASSDGGGYQPQHFGDGTRLSIL.

The J gene is TRBJ2-1, the V gene TRBV6-4; a weak D match, TRBD2 (6 bases). Germline V gene sequence: CDR1 MRHNA, CDR2 SNTAGT. V lost 0 bases and J lost 6, with 6 bases in between. The CDR3 is made up of 13 amino acids. DNA of the CDR3: TGTGCCAGCAGTGACTCGACTAGCAATGAGCAGTTCTTC. It codes for CASSDSTSNEQFF.